A single sample is the source of the 2 T cell receptor beta chains below, sequenced in a study of immune heterogeneity within non-small cell lung tumors. Multiplex PCR amplified the TCR beta CDR3 region. Its first round ran for around 11 cycles with 32 V and 13 J primers. MiXCR, run by TCRdb on the multiplex PCR reads, gives a single entry per CDR3 protein. Here the sample spans 4,500 to 7,000 distinct CDR3 sequences, 22% being singletons. Bulk tumor genomic DNA constituted the template, at 450 to 700 ng per sample. Surgery yielded several widely spaced biopsies per primary tumor. Each patient presented with untreated, newly diagnosed non-small cell lung cancer and received curative surgery. The sequenced sample was lung tumor tissue. The receptors originated from a man aged 55 to 70 with non-small cell lung cancer.

This clonotype is medium-sized by share. V gene TRBV2 combines with J gene TRBJ1-4; D unresolved. The CDR3 has 13 amino acids. The germline V gene has CDR1 SNHLY and CDR2 FYNNEI. Deletions cut 4 bases from V and 5 bases from J, with 8 bases between. The CDR3 protein is CASSGRSNEKLFF. The CDR3 nucleotides are TGTGCCAGCAGTGGGCGGTCGAATGAAAAACTGTTTTTT.

This clonotype was seen ten or more times. V gene TRBV10-1 combines with J gene TRBJ2-5; D may be TRBD1 (5 bases). V lost 2 bases, J lost 3 bases, and 19 bases lay in between. CDR1 is WNHNN and CDR2 is SYGVQD in the germline V gene (reference sequence). The CDR3 is 17 residues long. The chain's CDR3 is CASSEGVGAPSKETQYF. In nucleotides, the CDR3 is TGCGCCAGCAGTGAGGGTGTTGGGGCTCCTTCTAAAGAGACCCAGTACTTC.